The rows below give T cell receptor beta chains drawn from one sample of a study of blood T cell repertoires in COVID-19. Here immunoSEQ multiplex PCR was the method, and the copy in TCRdb shows in-frame clones only, minus some. The repertoire includes some 65,000 clones, 80% of them detected once, and 8.5% to 10% sits in the top ten. Sequences were obtained from peripheral blood. The receptors derive from a human donor in a cohort sampled during active COVID-19. Both conserved end residues are part of each CDR3. Each record gives: D gene, CDR3 length, clone size, J gene, V gene, CDR3 DNA, CDR3 protein. The D gene is left open where the match is weak. Some rows mark clone size as missing; the rest say once, few, many or name a class of expanded clone.

d_call: -; cdr3_length: 13; clone_size: -; j_call: TRBJ2-7; v_call: TRBV7-9; cdr3_nt: TGTGCCAGCAGTTCCAGTTACAGGGACGAGCAGTACTTC; cdr3_aa: CASSSSYRDEQYF
d_call: TRBD1; cdr3_length: 15; clone_size: -; j_call: TRBJ2-7; v_call: TRBV7-9; cdr3_nt: TGTGCCAGCAGCTTAGATGGGACAGGGGCTCACGAGCAGTACTTC; cdr3_aa: CASSLDGTGAHEQYF
d_call: TRBD1; cdr3_length: 14; clone_size: once; j_call: TRBJ1-4; v_call: TRBV5-1; cdr3_nt: TGCGCCAGCAGCTCTAGACAGGGGAACGAAAAACTGTTTTTT; cdr3_aa: CASSSRQGNEKLFF
d_call: TRBD1; cdr3_length: 18; clone_size: -; j_call: TRBJ1-2; v_call: TRBV7-2; cdr3_nt: TGTGCCAGCAGCTTAGTACAGGGGGCGGGGAGCTATAACTATGGCTACACCTTC; cdr3_aa: CASSLVQGAGSYNYGYTF
d_call: -; cdr3_length: 15; clone_size: few; j_call: TRBJ1-6; v_call: TRBV28; cdr3_nt: TGTGCCACCGTTACCCTTCGGGGAGTTGGGTCACCCCTCCACTTT; cdr3_aa: CATVTLRGVGSPLHF
d_call: TRBD2; cdr3_length: 13; clone_size: -; j_call: TRBJ2-7; v_call: TRBV6-2/TRBV6-3; cdr3_nt: TGTGCCAGCAGTCTCTTCGGGACTAGCGACGATTACTTC; cdr3_aa: CASSLFGTSDDYF
d_call: -; cdr3_length: 15; clone_size: -; j_call: TRBJ2-5; v_call: TRBV27; cdr3_nt: TGTGCCAGCAGTTTAATTGGGTCGGCGGGCGAGACCCAGTACTTC; cdr3_aa: CASSLIGSAGETQYF
d_call: -; cdr3_length: 13; clone_size: -; j_call: TRBJ2-7; v_call: TRBV2; cdr3_nt: TGTGCCAGCAGTGAGAGCAGGTTAACCGAGCAGTACTTC; cdr3_aa: CASSESRLTEQYF
d_call: -; cdr3_length: 12; clone_size: -; j_call: TRBJ2-7; v_call: TRBV2; cdr3_nt: TGTGCCAGCAGGGAGTCCGACTACGAGCAGTACTTC; cdr3_aa: CASRESDYEQYF
d_call: -; cdr3_length: 16; clone_size: -; j_call: TRBJ2-5; v_call: TRBV5-4; cdr3_nt: TGTGCCAGCAGCCCGGGACTCGTCTCGGCCCAAGAGACCCAGTACTTC; cdr3_aa: CASSPGLVSAQETQYF
d_call: -; cdr3_length: 15; clone_size: -; j_call: TRBJ2-3; v_call: TRBV10-2; cdr3_nt: TGCGCCAGCAGTGAGTCGAACAGGGGCACAGATACGCAGTATTTT; cdr3_aa: CASSESNRGTDTQYF
d_call: -; cdr3_length: 13; clone_size: -; j_call: TRBJ1-1; v_call: TRBV19; cdr3_nt: TGTGCCAGTAGTATAGATAGACAGACTGAAGCTTTCTTT; cdr3_aa: CASSIDRQTEAFF
d_call: TRBD1; cdr3_length: 15; clone_size: -; j_call: TRBJ1-1; v_call: TRBV5-6; cdr3_nt: TGTGCCAGCAGCTTGGCGGCAGGGGGCAGGACTGAAGCTTTCTTT; cdr3_aa: CASSLAAGGRTEAFF
d_call: -; cdr3_length: 15; clone_size: -; j_call: TRBJ2-2; v_call: TRBV7-2; cdr3_nt: TGTGCCAGCAGCTTAGCGGTCGGTTACCCCGGGGAGCTGTTTTTT; cdr3_aa: CASSLAVGYPGELFF
d_call: TRBD1; cdr3_length: 14; clone_size: few; j_call: TRBJ1-2; v_call: TRBV3-1/TRBV3-2; cdr3_nt: TGTGCCAGCAGCCAATCTCGACAGGGAGGTGGCTACACCTTC; cdr3_aa: CASSQSRQGGGYTF
d_call: -; cdr3_length: 14; clone_size: -; j_call: TRBJ2-1; v_call: TRBV5-4; cdr3_nt: TGTGCCAGCAGCCTAACGCGCGGGCCTAGGGAGCAGTTCTTC; cdr3_aa: CASSLTRGPREQFF
d_call: -; cdr3_length: 16; clone_size: -; j_call: TRBJ1-3; v_call: TRBV4-3; cdr3_nt: TGCGCCAGCAGCCAAGACAGGGGCGCATCATTTTACACCATATATTTT; cdr3_aa: CASSQDRGASFYTIYF
d_call: -; cdr3_length: 14; clone_size: -; j_call: TRBJ1-1; v_call: TRBV3-1/TRBV3-2; cdr3_nt: TGTGCCAGCAGCACCCGAACAGGGTCGACTGAAGCTTTCTTT; cdr3_aa: CASSTRTGSTEAFF
d_call: -; cdr3_length: 14; clone_size: -; j_call: TRBJ2-7; v_call: TRBV4-1; cdr3_nt: TGCGCCAGCAGCCAAGTATCAGGGCCATACGAGCAGTACTTC; cdr3_aa: CASSQVSGPYEQYF
d_call: -; cdr3_length: 12; clone_size: -; j_call: TRBJ2-1; v_call: TRBV27; cdr3_nt: TGTGCCAGCAGTTTACCCCCTCGTGAGCAGTTCTTC; cdr3_aa: CASSLPPREQFF
d_call: -; cdr3_length: 11; clone_size: -; j_call: TRBJ1-2; v_call: TRBV6-5; cdr3_nt: TGTGCCAGCAGGAGGGTCTCTGGCTACACCTTC; cdr3_aa: CASRRVSGYTF
d_call: -; cdr3_length: 13; clone_size: -; j_call: TRBJ1-2; v_call: TRBV7-8; cdr3_nt: TGTGCCAGCAGCCCCAGCAGGAACTATGGCTACACCTTC; cdr3_aa: CASSPSRNYGYTF
d_call: -; cdr3_length: 17; clone_size: few; j_call: TRBJ2-1; v_call: TRBV4-3; cdr3_nt: TGCGCCAGCAGCCAAGAGGCTAGCGAGCCCAACCACAATGAGCAGTTCTTC; cdr3_aa: CASSQEASEPNHNEQFF
d_call: -; cdr3_length: 11; clone_size: once; j_call: TRBJ1-2; v_call: TRBV20-1; cdr3_nt: TGCAGTGCCCTCCGGGGATCTGGCTACACCTTC; cdr3_aa: CSALRGSGYTF
d_call: TRBD2; cdr3_length: 13; clone_size: few; j_call: TRBJ2-7; v_call: TRBV18; cdr3_nt: TGTGCCAGCTCACCAGGTCTAGCGGGCGAGCAGTACTTC; cdr3_aa: CASSPGLAGEQYF
d_call: -; cdr3_length: 17; clone_size: once; j_call: TRBJ2-6; v_call: TRBV28; cdr3_nt: TGTGCCAGCAGTTTAAGCCCGAGAGGGACTGGGGCCAACGTCCTGACTTTC; cdr3_aa: CASSLSPRGTGANVLTF
d_call: TRBD1; cdr3_length: 20; clone_size: -; j_call: TRBJ1-5; v_call: TRBV27; cdr3_nt: TGTGCCAGCAGTTACCTCTGCGGGGACAGGGTCGTGAGGTACAATCAGCCCCAGCATTTT; cdr3_aa: CASSYLCGDRVVRYNQPQHF
d_call: TRBD1; cdr3_length: 15; clone_size: -; j_call: TRBJ2-7; v_call: TRBV5-1; cdr3_nt: TGCGCCAGCAGCGTGGGACAGGGGACCTCCTACGAGCAGTACTTC; cdr3_aa: CASSVGQGTSYEQYF
d_call: -; cdr3_length: 13; clone_size: -; j_call: TRBJ1-5; v_call: TRBV6-5; cdr3_nt: TGTGCCAGCGTGGAGGGGGGGAATCAGCCCCAGCATTTT; cdr3_aa: CASVEGGNQPQHF
d_call: -; cdr3_length: 14; clone_size: -; j_call: TRBJ2-5; v_call: TRBV7-2; cdr3_nt: TGTGCCAGCAGCTTAGCGCCGCAGCAAGAGACCCAGTACTTC; cdr3_aa: CASSLAPQQETQYF
d_call: TRBD1; cdr3_length: 14; clone_size: -; j_call: TRBJ1-4; v_call: TRBV7-2; cdr3_nt: TGTGCCAGCAGCTTGAGACAGGGAGGTGAAAAACTGTTTTTT; cdr3_aa: CASSLRQGGEKLFF
d_call: TRBD1; cdr3_length: 14; clone_size: -; j_call: TRBJ1-2; v_call: TRBV30; cdr3_nt: TGTGCCTGGAGTTTAGGACAGGGGGCTGGTGGCTACACCTTC; cdr3_aa: CAWSLGQGAGGYTF
d_call: TRBD1; cdr3_length: 15; clone_size: -; j_call: TRBJ1-4; v_call: TRBV11-2; cdr3_nt: TGTGCCAGCAGCTTATCTACAGGGGGGGATGAAAAACTGTTTTTT; cdr3_aa: CASSLSTGGDEKLFF
d_call: -; cdr3_length: 16; clone_size: -; j_call: TRBJ2-2; v_call: TRBV27; cdr3_nt: TGTGCCAGCAGGGGGACACACCATGCGAACACCGGGGAGCTGTTTTTT; cdr3_aa: CASRGTHHANTGELFF
d_call: -; cdr3_length: 14; clone_size: -; j_call: TRBJ2-5; v_call: TRBV11-2; cdr3_nt: TGTGCCAGCAGCCAGGGGCAGCTCCAAGAGACCCAGTACTTC; cdr3_aa: CASSQGQLQETQYF
d_call: -; cdr3_length: 14; clone_size: -; j_call: TRBJ2-7; v_call: TRBV19; cdr3_nt: TGTGCCAGTAGTACACAGGGTGGGGGATACGAGCAGTACTTC; cdr3_aa: CASSTQGGGYEQYF
d_call: -; cdr3_length: 14; clone_size: once; j_call: TRBJ1-1; v_call: TRBV7-2; cdr3_nt: TGTGCCAGCAGCACACAACAGGGGAACACTGAAGCTTTCTTT; cdr3_aa: CASSTQQGNTEAFF
d_call: TRBD1; cdr3_length: 13; clone_size: -; j_call: TRBJ2-7; v_call: TRBV7-9; cdr3_nt: TGTGCCAGCAGCCAGACGACAGGGTCGGGGCAGTACTTC; cdr3_aa: CASSQTTGSGQYF
d_call: TRBD1; cdr3_length: 15; clone_size: -; j_call: TRBJ2-3; v_call: TRBV19; cdr3_nt: TGTGCCAGTAGTACACCCGGGACAGCCACAGATACGCAGTATTTT; cdr3_aa: CASSTPGTATDTQYF
d_call: TRBD2; cdr3_length: 18; clone_size: -; j_call: TRBJ2-3; v_call: TRBV7-8; cdr3_nt: TGTGCCAGCAGCTTATTCGTTGTAGGGACTACCCCGATAGGTGGGCAGTATTTT; cdr3_aa: CASSLFVVGTTPIGGQYF
d_call: TRBD2; cdr3_length: 14; clone_size: -; j_call: TRBJ2-7; v_call: TRBV20-1; cdr3_nt: TGCAGTGCTAGTCCTAGCCTAGCGGGAGATGAGCAGTACTTC; cdr3_aa: CSASPSLAGDEQYF
d_call: TRBD1; cdr3_length: 15; clone_size: -; j_call: TRBJ2-2; v_call: TRBV5-4; cdr3_nt: TGTGCCAGCAGCCGGGACAGCTCGGTGACCGGGGAGCTGTTTTTT; cdr3_aa: CASSRDSSVTGELFF
d_call: -; cdr3_length: 12; clone_size: -; j_call: TRBJ2-7; v_call: TRBV6-6; cdr3_nt: TGTGCCAGCAGGAACCGGGACTACGAGCAGTACTTC; cdr3_aa: CASRNRDYEQYF
d_call: -; cdr3_length: 15; clone_size: -; j_call: TRBJ1-6; v_call: TRBV4-3; cdr3_nt: TGCGCCAGCAGCCAAGGAAGCGCCCAAAATTCACCCCTCCACTTT; cdr3_aa: CASSQGSAQNSPLHF
d_call: TRBD2; cdr3_length: 14; clone_size: few; j_call: TRBJ2-7; v_call: TRBV5-6; cdr3_nt: TGTGCCAGCAGCTTTAGCGGGAGCTCCTACGAGCAGTACTTC; cdr3_aa: CASSFSGSSYEQYF
d_call: -; cdr3_length: 19; clone_size: -; j_call: TRBJ2-1; v_call: TRBV15; cdr3_nt: TGTGCCACCAGCAGAGATCCCCTCGAGGGGAGGTTTTCCTACAATGAGCAGTTCTTC; cdr3_aa: CATSRDPLEGRFSYNEQFF
d_call: -; cdr3_length: 17; clone_size: -; j_call: TRBJ1-5; v_call: TRBV28; cdr3_nt: TGTGCCAGCAGTTGGGAACAGGGAGCTTATAGCAATCAGCCCCAGCATTTT; cdr3_aa: CASSWEQGAYSNQPQHF
d_call: TRBD2; cdr3_length: 19; clone_size: -; j_call: TRBJ2-2; v_call: TRBV18; cdr3_nt: TGTGCCAGCTCACCAATTCCTAGCGGGAGGCATGCGAACACCGGGGAGCTGTTTTTT; cdr3_aa: CASSPIPSGRHANTGELFF
d_call: -; cdr3_length: 15; clone_size: -; j_call: TRBJ2-7; v_call: TRBV2; cdr3_nt: TGTGCCAGCAGTCAGGGTCAGGCGAACTCCTACGAGCAGTACTTC; cdr3_aa: CASSQGQANSYEQYF
d_call: -; cdr3_length: 13; clone_size: medium-sized; j_call: TRBJ2-7; v_call: TRBV12-3/TRBV12-4; cdr3_nt: TGTGCCAGCAGTTTAGTCGGGGGGCTCGAGCAGTACTTC; cdr3_aa: CASSLVGGLEQYF
d_call: TRBD2; cdr3_length: 14; clone_size: -; j_call: TRBJ2-5; v_call: TRBV7-6; cdr3_nt: TGTGCCAGCAGCAGCGGGGCGTGGCAAGAGACCCAGTACTTC; cdr3_aa: CASSSGAWQETQYF
d_call: -; cdr3_length: 13; clone_size: -; j_call: TRBJ1-2; v_call: TRBV12-3/TRBV12-4; cdr3_nt: TGTGCCAGCAGTCTCGGACAGTTCTATGGCTACACCTTC; cdr3_aa: CASSLGQFYGYTF
d_call: -; cdr3_length: 16; clone_size: once; j_call: TRBJ1-3; v_call: TRBV10-3; cdr3_nt: TGTGCCATCAGTCCTACTACACAGGGACCTGGAAACACCATATATTTT; cdr3_aa: CAISPTTQGPGNTIYF
d_call: TRBD1; cdr3_length: 13; clone_size: -; j_call: TRBJ1-1; v_call: TRBV19; cdr3_nt: TGTGCCAGTTGGACAGGGAGGAACACTGAAGCTTTCTTT; cdr3_aa: CASWTGRNTEAFF
d_call: TRBD1; cdr3_length: 18; clone_size: -; j_call: TRBJ2-6; v_call: TRBV6-2/TRBV6-3; cdr3_nt: TGTGCCAGCAGTTACGGGCTCGGGACAGTGGCTGGGGCCAACGTCCTGACTTTC; cdr3_aa: CASSYGLGTVAGANVLTF
d_call: TRBD2; cdr3_length: 14; clone_size: -; j_call: TRBJ2-1; v_call: TRBV6-5; cdr3_nt: TGTGCCAGCACGACTAGCGGTAACTACAATGAGCAGTTCTTC; cdr3_aa: CASTTSGNYNEQFF
d_call: -; cdr3_length: 14; clone_size: -; j_call: TRBJ2-7; v_call: TRBV7-8; cdr3_nt: TGTGCCAGCAGCTTAGACCGAGGTCTCTACGAGCAGTACTTC; cdr3_aa: CASSLDRGLYEQYF
d_call: -; cdr3_length: 18; clone_size: -; j_call: TRBJ2-7; v_call: TRBV24-1; cdr3_nt: TGTGCCACCAGGGGGAGGGACAGGCCCCCTCGGACGATTGACGAGCAGTACTTC; cdr3_aa: CATRGRDRPPRTIDEQYF